The 14 T cell receptor beta chains below come from one sample, sequenced in a study of Ad26.COV2.S vaccination and SARS-CoV-2 variants. Treatment denoted: some 20 received Ad26.COV2.S at low or high dose, single or two shots; 5 received placebo; per-sample allocation not given. Sampling took place 63 days after the first vaccine or placebo injection. Method: immunoSEQ multiplex PCR; TCRdb's copy keeps in-frame clones and lacks some. The table shows a few hundred thousand clones, with around 82% occurring only once. Sequenced here: peripheral blood, sampled in a trial of Ad26.COV2.S vaccine versus placebo. The receptors come from a person aged 18-60 years who received the Ad26.COV2.S COVID-19 vaccine or a placebo.

This clone showed up just a few times. The V gene is TRBV6-5, the J gene TRBJ1-2; D is perhaps TRBD1 (6 bases). The CDR3 is made up of 15 amino acids. The germline gives CDR1 MNHEY, CDR2 SVGAGI. V lost 6 bases and J lost 0, with 14 bases in between. The CDR3 DNA sequence: TGTGCCAGCAGGATACAGGGTTTAGCTAACTATGGCTACACCTTC. Its protein product is CASRIQGLANYGYTF.

CDR3: CASSTGTGGEKNYGYTF. The CDR3 DNA reads as TGTGCCAGCAGTACCGGGACAGGGGGTGAAAAGAACTATGGCTACACCTTC. The chain couples TRBV2 to TRBJ1-2; TRBD1 matches at 11 bases. The length of the CDR3 is 17 residues. From germline, CDR1 is SNHLY and CDR2 FYNNEI. V lost 5 bases and J lost 2; bases outside the gene matches: 10.

The rearrangement links TRBV9 to TRBJ1-1; D not certain. V lost 4 bases and J lost 0, with 7 bases in between. The CDR3 length is 13 residues. CDR1 and CDR2 (germline): SGDLS, YYNGEE. In nucleotides, the CDR3 is TGTGCCAGCAGCTTGCTCATGAACACTGAAGCTTTCTTT. It is translated as CASSLLMNTEAFF.

The V call is TRBV4-2, the J call TRBJ1-4; D gene ambiguous. CDR1 LGHNA and CDR2 YNFKEQ come from the germline V gene. V was cut by 1 base and J by 8 bases, with 8 bases left in between. This CDR3 is 13 amino acids long. The CDR3 sequence: CASSQVFKEKLFF. DNA of the CDR3: TGTGCCAGCAGCCAAGTTTTTAAGGAAAAACTGTTTTTT.

J is TRBJ1-1 and V is TRBV3-1 (or the pseudogene TRBV3-2); D uncertain. There are 12 residues in the CDR3. V was pared by 3 bases and J by 6 bases, with 8 bases between. Germline assignment: CDR1 LGHDT and CDR2 YNNKEL (reference sequence). The CDR3 protein is CASSHLGSEAFF. The CDR3 coding sequence is TGTGCCAGCAGCCACCTCGGGTCTGAAGCTTTCTTT.

The chain joins TRBV2 to TRBJ2-2, with 8 bases aligning to TRBD1. J lost 0 bases, V lost 6 bases, and 0 bases had no gene match. Germline V lookup: CDR1 SNHLY, CDR2 FYNNEI. The CDR3 length is 14 residues. The CDR3 reads CASRGQANTGELFF. CDR3 DNA sequence: TGTGCCAGCAGGGGACAGGCGAACACCGGGGAGCTGTTTTTT.

This clone was counted ten times or more. The CDR3 here is CASSHSWGAGGSNQPQHF. The DNA for the CDR3 is TGTGCCAGCAGCCACAGCTGGGGGGCAGGGGGCAGCAATCAGCCCCAGCATTTT. The chain joins TRBV3-1 (or the pseudogene TRBV3-2) to TRBJ1-5; 8 bases align to TRBD1. V gave up 3 bases and J gave up 1 base; unmatched junction bases: 11. The CDR3 sequence is 18 residues long. Germline values: CDR1 LGHDT, CDR2 YNNKEL (reference sequence).

The rearrangement uses TRBV10-3 and TRBJ1-2, with D perhaps TRBD1 (6 bases). Looked up from germline, CDR1 is ENHRY and CDR2 is SYGVKD. The CDR3 consists of 13 residues. V lost 10 bases, J lost 4 bases, and 16 bases lay in between. The DNA for the CDR3 is TGTGCCACGCGCGGGGGCATCGGCTATGGCTACACCTTC. This encodes CATRGGIGYGYTF.

CDR3 sequence: CASSRDPGGYTF. The CDR3 nucleotides read TGTGCCAGCAGCAGGGACCCGGGAGGCTACACCTTC. The chain carries TRBV12-3 or TRBV12-4 and TRBJ1-2, with D possibly TRBD1 on 5 matching bases. The length of the CDR3 is 12 residues. Deletions cut 6 bases from V and 8 bases from J, with 13 bases between.

The rearrangement uses TRBV24-1 and TRBJ1-1, with TRBD1 identical over 8 bases. The CDR3 is 13 amino acids. The germline CDR1 and CDR2 sequences are KGHDR and SFDVKD. The V and J ends lost 7 bases and 7 bases, in that order; junction bases with no gene match: 7. CDR3 DNA: TGTGCCACCAGCCGGACAGGGCTTAATGAAGCTTTCTTT. Protein sequence: CATSRTGLNEAFF.

This sequence joins TRBV25-1 and TRBJ1-4, with TRBD1 matching 7 bases. The CDR3 is 15 amino acids. V lost 1 base and J lost 5; bases outside the gene matches: 4. In germline, CDR1 is MGHDK, CDR2 SYGVNS. As DNA, the CDR3 is TGTGCCAGCAGTGAATCTAGGGGGCCAAATGAAAAACTGTTTTTT. Residues: CASSESRGPNEKLFF. Variable domain in full (rest from reference TRBV25-1 and TRBJ1-4): EADIYQTPRYLVIGTGKKITLECSQTMGHDKMYWYQQDPGMELHLIHYSYGVNSTEKGDLSSESTVSRIRTEHFPLTLESARPSHTSQYLCASSESRGPNEKLFFGSGTQLSVL.

V is TRBV5-6 and J is TRBJ2-4, with D possibly being TRBD2 (6 bases). The CDR3 runs 17 residues. With 2 bases removed from V and 0 bases from J, the gap between germline ends came to 15 bases. CDR1 and CDR2 (germline): SGHDT, YYEEEE. For the CDR3, the DNA is TGTGCCAGCAGCTTAGAGGGGCAGGGACTAGCCAAAAACATTCAGTACTTC. This sequence encodes CASSLEGQGLAKNIQYF.

The V and J genes are TRBV11-1 and TRBJ1-4, with D perhaps TRBD1 (6 bases). Per germline, CDR1 SGHAT and CDR2 FQDESV (reference sequence). The V end lost 5 bases, the J end lost 2 bases, and 12 bases lay between the germline ends. The CDR3 runs to 15 residues. The CDR3 here is CASSHQGSTNEKLFF. CDR3 DNA sequence: TGTGCCAGCAGCCATCAGGGGTCGACTAATGAAAAACTGTTTTTT.

The rearrangement joins TRBV19 to TRBJ1-4; D is unresolved. Trimming took 10 bases from V and 4 from J, leaving 16 bases between them. The germline V gene has CDR1 LNHDA and CDR2 SQIVND (reference sequence). The CDR3 contains 14 residues. For the CDR3, the DNA is TGTGCCACCTCCCTCCGGGTCCTTAATGAAAAACTGTTTTTT. This encodes CATSLRVLNEKLFF.